One and the same sample provided the 9 T cell receptor beta chains below, sequenced in a study of blood T cell repertoires in COVID-19. Measured with immunoSEQ multiplex PCR; TCRdb has only the in-frame clones, and not every one. The table has a few hundred thousand clones, about nine tenths seen once; the top ten hold around 4.5%. Material for sequencing was peripheral blood. The receptor set was obtained from a man aged 50-60 years with acute or convalescent COVID-19.

This clone has only a few counts. The rearrangement links TRBV6-5 to TRBJ2-3; 8 bases agree with TRBD1. The germline CDR1 and CDR2 sequences are MNHEY and SVGAGI. This CDR3 region has 16 residues. J gave up 5 bases and V 4 bases, and 11 bases lay outside the gene matches. CDR3 bases: TGTGCCAGCAGTTTACAGGGGGACTTTCGGGTAGATACGCAGTATTTT. Translation gives CASSLQGDFRVDTQYF.

This clone was observed a handful of times. The chain couples TRBV6-5 to TRBJ1-2; no firm D call. The germline V gene encodes CDR1 MNHEY and CDR2 SVGAGI. The CDR3 has 14 residues. Trimming took 8 bases from V and 8 from J, leaving 21 bases between them. The chain's CDR3 is CASQRTRGVRGYTF. The DNA for the CDR3 is TGTGCCAGCCAAAGAACCCGGGGTGTACGGGGCTACACCTTC.

V gene TRBV27 combines with J gene TRBJ2-7; possibly TRBD2 for D (7 bases). The CDR3 has 15 amino acids. The germline gives CDR1 MNHEY, CDR2 SMNVEV (reference sequence). Trimming took off 2 bases at V and 5 bases at J, with 16 bases between the two ends. The CDR3 reads CASSLGLRGANEQYF. In nucleotides, the CDR3 is TGTGCCAGCAGTTTAGGCCTCCGGGGGGCCAACGAGCAGTACTTC.

The rearrangement links TRBV24-1 to TRBJ2-1, with 11 bases lining up with TRBD2. The germline V gene encodes CDR1 KGHDR and CDR2 SFDVKD. Germline trimming cut 4 bases from V and 1 base from J; bases unmatched to any gene: 2. The length of the CDR3 is 16 residues. CDR3 sequence: CATSEASGGSYNEQFF. DNA for the CDR3: TGTGCCACCAGTGAGGCTAGCGGGGGGTCCTACAATGAGCAGTTCTTC.

The rearrangement joins TRBV30 to TRBJ2-5; 8 bases fit TRBD2. The CDR3 is 14 residues long. Germline V lookup: CDR1 GTSNPN, CDR2 SVGIG (reference sequence). Losses at the gene ends were 5 bases for V and 5 bases for J; bases not matched to a gene: 10. The CDR3 is CAWGGRSGGETQYF. CDR3 sequence (DNA): TGTGCCTGGGGCGGCCGGAGCGGGGGCGAGACCCAGTACTTC.

The chain links TRBV18 to TRBJ2-1; TRBD1 matches 10 bases. CDR3 length: 17 residues. The germline V gene encodes CDR1 KGHSH and CDR2 LQKENI. With 4 bases clipped from V and 3 bases from J, the junction kept 9 bases outside the gene matches. The chain's CDR3 is CASSLTGTGVGYNEQFF. The CDR3 DNA is TGTGCCAGCTCACTGACCGGGACAGGGGTGGGCTACAATGAGCAGTTCTTC.

This sequence joins TRBV19 and TRBJ1-3, with TRBD1 matching 7 bases. The CDR3 totals 14 residues. Trimming took 4 bases from V and 5 from J; bases not matched to a gene: 5. Germline V gene lookup returns CDR1 LNHDA and CDR2 SQIVND (reference sequence). The DNA of the CDR3 is TGTGCCAGTAGTACCACAGGGGTCAGAAACACCATATATTTT. Its protein product is CASSTTGVRNTIYF.

The genes are TRBV24-1 and TRBJ1-5, with D possibly matching TRBD1 (5 bases). Trimming cost V 6 bases and J 0 bases, with 8 bases left between them. Germline assignment: CDR1 KGHDR and CDR2 SFDVKD. CDR3 length: 14 residues. Here the CDR3 reads CATSYRISNQPQHF. CDR3 sequence (DNA): TGTGCCACCAGTTACAGGATTAGCAATCAGCCCCAGCATTTT.

V and J are TRBV7-9 and TRBJ1-2; no definite D call. V dropped 5 bases and J dropped 5 bases, with 12 bases sitting between them. The CDR3 length is 13 residues. Germline V lookup: CDR1 SEHNR, CDR2 FQNEAQ (reference sequence). The CDR3 region is CASSPDGQYGYTF. CDR3 nucleotide sequence: TGTGCCAGCAGCCCGGATGGGCAGTATGGCTACACCTTC.